This T cell receptor beta chain was observed in a study of blood T cell repertoires in COVID-19. Study-wide context: The study drew acute and convalescent COVID-19 samples from the United States, Italy and Spain. Sample material is recorded as cDNA or gDNA derived from T cells, B-cell-depleted T cells, or PBMCs.

Study processing details: Nucleated cell number was recorded as an estimate derived from reference gene primer amplification. Measured with immunoSEQ multiplex PCR; TCRdb has only the in-frame clones, and not every one. That table furnishes V, J and clone size, whereas the DNA furnished D and trimming. The repertoire has over 150,000 clones, 80% to 90% of them found once; the top ten carry about 13%. The CDR3 length is 13 residues. CDR1 SGHRS and CDR2 YFSETQ come from the germline V gene. Trimming removed 4 bases at V and 6 bases at J, with 13 bases between. Source material: peripheral blood. This sequence was found in a human donor in a cohort sampled during active COVID-19. V is TRBV5-1 and J is TRBJ1-1; TRBD1 might be the D (6 bases). The CDR3 nucleotides read TGCGCCAGCAGCCCGACAGGATTCTCTGAAGCTTTCTTT. Amino acid sequence: CASSPTGFSEAFF.